Shown below are 28 T cell receptor beta chains from a single sample sequenced in a study of control samples from healthy donors and cancer patients. Some clones are missing from TCRdb's copy, which holds only in-frame ones; the method was immunoSEQ multiplex PCR. Among 70,000 to 80,000 clones listed, approximately 84% were seen once. The sequenced material came from blood. Every receptor here comes from a man aged 50 or older in good health.

The rearrangement links TRBV18 to TRBJ1-4; TRBD1 aligns across 9 bases. The junction had 7 bases not matched to a gene; V was cut back by 3 bases and J by 8 bases. The CDR3 runs to 15 residues. The germline V gene encodes CDR1 KGHSH and CDR2 LQKENI. CDR3 region: CASSPTQGAEEKLFF. The CDR3 coding sequence is TGTGCCAGCTCACCCACACAGGGGGCAGAGGAAAAACTGTTTTTT.

The V gene is TRBV7-9, the J gene TRBJ2-1; TRBD2 matches at 9 bases. The length of the CDR3 is 14 residues. Germline V gene sequence: CDR1 SEHNR, CDR2 FQNEAQ (reference sequence). The junction had 7 bases not matched to a gene; V was cut back by 3 bases and J by 10 bases. The CDR3 here is CASSFGSGSNEQFF. In nucleotides, the CDR3 is TGTGCCAGCAGCTTCGGTAGCGGGAGCAACGAGCAGTTCTTC.

The chain employs TRBV5-4 and TRBJ2-7; D is undetermined. The CDR3 length is 13 residues. Looked up from germline, CDR1 is SGHNT and CDR2 is YYREEE (reference sequence). V lost 0 bases to trimming and J lost 4 bases, with 8 bases between them. CDR3 coding DNA: TGTGCCAGCAGCTTGGAGGTTGGTTACGAGCAGTACTTC. This gives the protein CASSLEVGYEQYF.

The V call is TRBV28, the J call TRBJ1-3; D gene unclear. The V end was cut by 3 bases, the J end by 0 bases, with 9 bases between. This CDR3 has 15 residues. The germline gives CDR1 MDHEN, CDR2 SYDVKM. The CDR3 DNA reads TGTGCCAGCAGTTTGGGGTCCAACTCTGGAAACACCATATATTTT. It specifies CASSLGSNSGNTIYF.

This clone was counted a few times. This chain links TRBV5-1 with TRBJ1-3; D ambiguous. The CDR3 loop spans 16 amino acids. V lost 0 bases, J lost 2 bases, and 12 bases lay in between. Per the germline V gene, CDR1 is SGHRS and CDR2 is YFSETQ. CDR3 sequence reads: CASSLARPRAGNTIYF. The CDR3 bases are TGCGCCAGCAGCTTGGCGAGGCCCCGGGCTGGAAACACCATATATTTT.

The chain's CDR3 is CASSESGAGGLAFF. The CDR3 DNA reads as TGTGCCAGCAGTGAATCAGGGGCAGGGGGCTTAGCTTTCTTT. The V call is TRBV2, the J call TRBJ1-1; TRBD1 matches at 8 bases. Germline V gene lookup returns CDR1 SNHLY and CDR2 FYNNEI. Unmatched junction bases numbered 9, after V lost 2 bases and J lost 10 bases. The CDR3 sequence is 14 residues long.

The chain couples TRBV4-2 to TRBJ2-7, with 9 nucleotides matching TRBD2. This CDR3 region has 18 residues. Trimming at V came to 1 base and at J to 0 bases, leaving 10 bases not matched to a gene. CDR1 is LGHNA and CDR2 is YNFKEQ in the germline V gene. The CDR3 DNA follows: TGTGCCAGCAGCCAAGTAGGCACTAGCGGGCGCAGCTCCTACGAGCAGTACTTC. The encoded protein is CASSQVGTSGRSSYEQYF.

A single count supports this clone. Distinct nucleotide sequences in the sample also encode this CDR3. The chain employs TRBV19 and TRBJ1-1; no definite D call. Germline CDR1 and CDR2: LNHDA and SQIVND (reference sequence). The V end lost 1 base, the J end lost 0 bases, and 6 bases lay between the germline ends. CDR3 length equals 14 residues. The CDR3 region has the DNA TGTGCCAGTAGTATAGGGCACTTGAACACTGAAGCTTTCTTT. It specifies CASSIGHLNTEAFF.

J is TRBJ2-7 and V is TRBV19, with 10 bases fitting TRBD1. Germline V gives CDR1 LNHDA, CDR2 SQIVND (reference sequence). The V gene end was trimmed by 5 bases and the J gene end by 3 bases; junction bases not matched to a gene: 7. This CDR3 has 15 residues. CDR3 amino acids: CASSETGTGVYEQYF. The CDR3 bases are TGTGCCAGTAGTGAGACCGGGACAGGGGTCTACGAGCAGTACTTC. The full variable domain, with the rest looked up from reference TRBV19 and TRBJ2-7, is DGGITQSPKYLFRKEGQNVTLSCEQNLNHDAMYWYRQDPGQGLRLIYYSQIVNDFQKGDIAEGYSVSREKKESFPLTVTSAQKNPTAFYLCASSETGTGVYEQYFGPGTRLTVT.

DNA of the CDR3: TGTGCCAGCAGCTCTCCGGGACAGGGGTTCTACGAGCAGTACTTC. This sequence encodes CASSSPGQGFYEQYF. This chain links TRBV5-8 with TRBJ2-7; TRBD1 aligns across 10 bases. Germline-derived CDR1 and CDR2 are SGHTS and YDEGEE. The junction had 6 bases not matched to a gene; V was cut back by 3 bases and J by 3 bases. This CDR3 contains 15 residues.

This sequence joins TRBV6-1 and TRBJ2-5; no clear D. The CDR3 length is 18 residues. CDR1 is MNHNS and CDR2 is SASEGT in the germline V gene. Trimming stripped 2 bases from V and 3 bases from J, with 22 bases between. The CDR3 DNA reads TGTGCCAGCAGTGAAACTCTAGTGGGTGGTGCAGGAAAAGAGACCCAGTACTTC. It specifies CASSETLVGGAGKETQYF.

The V and J genes are TRBV6-5 and TRBJ1-3, with D hard to call. With 10 bases removed from V and 4 bases from J, the gap between germline ends came to 14 bases. This CDR3 region has 13 residues. Germline CDR1 and CDR2: MNHEY and SVGAGI. In DNA, the CDR3 is TGTGCCACAAAAAACCACCCGGGAAACACCATATATTTT. Translating it yields CATKNHPGNTIYF.

V usage is TRBV7-8 and J usage is TRBJ1-2; D possibly corresponds to TRBD1 (6 bases). The germline V and J ends were trimmed by 1 base and 8 bases, with 14 bases remaining between them. The CDR3 extends over 14 amino acids. CDR1 is SGHVS and CDR2 is FQNEAQ in the germline V gene. CDR3 residues: CASSLVRGARGYTF. CDR3 bases: TGTGCCAGCAGCTTAGTCCGGGGGGCGCGGGGCTACACCTTC.

The genes are TRBV11-3 and TRBJ1-1; TRBD1 agrees at 8 bases. This CDR3 spans 17 amino acids. Germline lookup yields CDR1 SGHNT and CDR2 YENEEA. The V gene end was trimmed by 5 bases and the J gene end by 0 bases; junction bases not matched to a gene: 11. The CDR3 protein is CASSPIIGTGLNTEAFF. The CDR3 DNA reads as TGTGCCAGCAGCCCGATCATAGGGACAGGATTGAACACTGAAGCTTTCTTT.

This chain uses TRBV11-2 with TRBJ2-3; D may match TRBD1 or TRBD2 (5 bases each). Germline-derived CDR1 and CDR2 are SGHAT and FQNNGV. The CDR3 runs to 15 residues. Deletions cut 4 bases from V and 1 base from J, with 12 bases between. The CDR3 loop is CASSYTGTGTDTQYF. The CDR3 bases are TGTGCCAGCAGCTACACCGGGACGGGCACAGATACGCAGTATTTT.

The rearrangement uses TRBV19 and TRBJ1-5, with 8 bases fitting TRBD1. The CDR3 is 18 amino acids. J lost 0 bases, V lost 5 bases, and 12 bases had no gene match. Per the germline V gene, CDR1 is LNHDA and CDR2 is SQIVND (reference sequence). The CDR3 sequence is CASSPTGGSVYSNQPQHF. CDR3 in DNA: TGTGCCAGTAGTCCAACAGGGGGGTCGGTATATAGCAATCAGCCCCAGCATTTT.

The chain couples TRBV28 to TRBJ1-4; D might be TRBD1 (5 bases). Trimming took off 2 bases at V and 4 bases at J, with 8 bases between the two ends. The CDR3 contains 14 residues. Germline V gene lookup returns CDR1 MDHEN and CDR2 SYDVKM. CDR3 protein: CASSLEGINEKLFF. The CDR3 DNA sequence: TGTGCCAGCAGTTTAGAGGGGATTAATGAAAAACTGTTTTTT.

The V and J genes are TRBV6-2 or TRBV6-3 and TRBJ2-6, with D tentatively TRBD1 or TRBD2 (5 bases each). Germline V CDR1 and CDR2: MNHEY, SVGEGT. The CDR3 contains 17 residues. Trimming stripped 5 bases from V and 1 base from J, with 15 bases between. In DNA form, the CDR3 reads TGTGCCAGCAGTAGGACCGAGGGGTGGTCTGGGGCCAACGTCCTGACTTTC. It is translated as CASSRTEGWSGANVLTF.

This clone was recorded only once. The rearrangement uses TRBV10-3 and TRBJ1-2; the D gene is possibly TRBD1 (6 bases). The germline V gene has CDR1 ENHRY and CDR2 SYGVKD. This CDR3 is built from 17 residues. V lost 0 bases to trimming and J lost 6 bases, with 20 bases between them. The CDR3 protein is CAISESVGQQGGNGYTF. As DNA, the CDR3 is TGTGCCATCAGTGAGTCAGTTGGTCAGCAAGGGGGAAATGGCTACACCTTC.

The chain has TRBV11-2 and TRBJ1-1; D call uncertain. The V and J ends lost 5 bases and 6 bases respectively, with 13 bases between them. This CDR3 has 13 amino acids. CDR1 is SGHAT, CDR2 FQNNGV, per germline. The CDR3 coding sequence is TGTGCCAGCAGCCTCGGACTGGGTTCTGAAGCTTTCTTT. Translating gives CASSLGLGSEAFF.

The J gene is TRBJ2-7, the V gene TRBV7-8; a possible D gene is TRBD2 (6 bases). The CDR3 is made up of 15 amino acids. The germline CDR1 and CDR2 sequences are SGHVS and FQNEAQ. The V end was cut by 5 bases, the J end by 2 bases, with 16 bases between. The CDR3 DNA reads as TGTGCCAGCAGCCCGGGACTTTTGGGGACCTACGAGCAGTACTTC. The encoded protein is CASSPGLLGTYEQYF.

This clone was seen once. This chain connects TRBV19 to TRBJ1-4, with 9 bases lining up with TRBD1. The V gene's germline CDR1 is LNHDA and CDR2 SQIVND (reference sequence). This CDR3 has 15 amino acids. J lost 2 bases, V lost 7 bases, and 5 bases had no gene match. The CDR3 nucleotides are TGTGCCAGTACCGTACAGGGGGCTACTAATGAAAAACTGTTTTTT. Translating it yields CASTVQGATNEKLFF.

V and J are TRBV12-3 or TRBV12-4 and TRBJ1-1; perhaps TRBD1 as D (6 bases). CDR3 length: 13 amino acids. V lost 5 bases, J lost 6 bases, and 13 bases lay in between. The CDR3 coding sequence is TGTGCCAGCAGTCCGAGGGAGGGGGCTGAAGCTTTCTTT. This translates into CASSPREGAEAFF.

V and J are TRBV19 and TRBJ1-2; 9 bases line up with TRBD1. The CDR3 consists of 14 residues. Unmatched junction bases numbered 9, after V lost 10 bases and J lost 3 bases. Per germline, CDR1 LNHDA and CDR2 SQIVND (reference sequence). The CDR3 reads CATAGTGRDYGYTF. In DNA, the CDR3 is TGTGCCACCGCCGGGACAGGGAGGGACTATGGCTACACCTTC.

The chain recombines TRBV5-1 with TRBJ2-3, with unresolved D. The CDR3 is made up of 12 amino acids. Germline CDR1 reads SGHRS; CDR2 reads YFSETQ. The V end lost 2 bases, the J end lost 5 bases, and 6 bases lay between the germline ends. CDR3 region: CASSLGLDTQYF. The CDR3 nucleotides read TGCGCCAGCAGCTTAGGCTTAGATACGCAGTATTTT.

The V call is TRBV9, the J call TRBJ2-5, with 7 bases identical to TRBD2. The CDR3 is 15 residues long. The germline CDR1 and CDR2 sequences are SGDLS and YYNGEE. Germline trimming cut 2 bases from V and 2 bases from J; bases unmatched to any gene: 6. This CDR3 is CASSVRDYAQETQYF. The CDR3 DNA sequence: TGTGCCAGCAGCGTCCGGGACTACGCTCAAGAGACCCAGTACTTC.

This chain links TRBV9 with TRBJ2-3; tentatively, D is TRBD2 (6 bases). Trimming removed 0 bases at V and 2 bases at J, with 10 bases between. Per germline, CDR1 SGDLS and CDR2 YYNGEE. This CDR3 contains 15 residues. The CDR3 region has the DNA TGTGCCAGCAGCGTAGATCCGGGGGTCACAGATACGCAGTATTTT. Translated, it gives CASSVDPGVTDTQYF.

The chain employs TRBV30 and TRBJ1-2; D is ambiguous. V was trimmed by 7 bases and J by 0 bases, leaving 15 bases between them. The CDR3 has 14 amino acids. CDR1 is GTSNPN and CDR2 is SVGIG in the germline V gene (reference sequence). The CDR3 is CAYVLSHTNYGYTF. The CDR3 coding sequence is TGTGCCTACGTACTATCCCACACTAACTATGGCTACACCTTC.